The source of this T cell receptor beta chain is a study of blood T cells in healthy people across ages. V was clipped by 4 bases and J by 3 bases; unmatched bases: 8. The V gene's germline CDR1 is SGHVS and CDR2 FQNEAQ. CDR3 length: 15 amino acids. The authors ran a second PCR of roughly 6 to 12 cycles using a sample-barcoded 5' primer and a J-beta primer mix. TCRdb re-derived calls from the 5' RACE reads in MiXCR, one entry per CDR3 protein. The data contain 750,000 to 850,000 distinct CDR3 sequences, 25% of them singletons. The data were also submitted as part of a second study, on T cells of mothers and their children. That source notes: Related mother-child pairs showed slightly, non-significantly higher overlap than unrelated pairs.

The sample was blood. The receptor was isolated from a boy younger than 18 in good health. This chain connects TRBV7-8 to TRBJ2-7; TRBD1 matches 8 bases. CDR3 nucleotides: TGTGCCAGCAGCTCAAATGACAGGGGTGTCTACGAGCAGTACTTC. This gives the protein CASSSNDRGVYEQYF.